This passage covers 18 T cell receptor beta chains from one sample sequenced in a study of T cell responses to AZD1222 COVID-19 vaccine. TCRdb's copy holds only in-frame clones and misses some; the assay was immunoSEQ multiplex PCR. There are about 140,000 clones in the sample; about 92% occur only once, and over 0.85% lies in the top ten. This specimen was peripheral blood, taken on day 0 of MenACWY control vaccination. The receptors were gathered from an adult in good health.

In nucleotides, the CDR3 is TGTGCCAGCAGCCGGGACAGGGATCAGCCCCAGCATTTT. This gives the protein CASSRDRDQPQHF. The V gene is TRBV7-2, the J gene TRBJ1-5; 9 nucleotides agree with TRBD1. The V gene's germline CDR1 is SGHTA and CDR2 FQGNSA. CDR3 size: 13 residues. V trimming: 5 bases; J trimming: 5 bases; junction bases outside the gene matches: 1. The entire variable domain, with the rest obtained from reference TRBV7-2 and TRBJ1-5, is as follows: GAGVSQSPSNKVTEKGKDVELRCDPISGHTALYWYRQSLGQGLEFLIYFQGNSAPDKSGLPSDRFSAERTGGSVSTLTIQRTQQEDSAVYLCASSRDRDQPQHFGDGTRLSIL.

J is TRBJ1-2 and V is TRBV4-1; no firm D call. The germline gives CDR1 MGHRA, CDR2 YSYEKL. This CDR3 region has 18 residues. Trimming took 0 bases from V and 0 from J, leaving 17 bases between them. The chain's CDR3 is CASSQDQPGESSNYGYTF. The CDR3 DNA sequence: TGCGCCAGCAGCCAAGATCAGCCAGGCGAATCGTCTAACTATGGCTACACCTTC.

V is TRBV7-2 and J is TRBJ1-4; 8 positions match TRBD1. V dropped 5 bases and J dropped 0; count of bases not matched to a gene: 5. Germline lookup yields CDR1 SGHTA and CDR2 FQGNSA. This CDR3 spans 16 amino acids. DNA of the CDR3: TGTGCCAGCAGCAAGGACAGGGACCCAACTAATGAAAAACTGTTTTTT. This translates into CASSKDRDPTNEKLFF.

The chain combines TRBV5-4 with TRBJ2-7; D remains unclear. Deletions cut 5 bases from V and 3 bases from J, with 9 bases between. The CDR3 runs to 12 residues. In germline, CDR1 is SGHNT, CDR2 YYREEE (reference sequence). CDR3 residues: CASSQENYEQYF. The CDR3, as DNA: TGTGCCAGCAGTCAGGAGAACTACGAGCAGTACTTC.

The rearrangement joins TRBV9 to TRBJ2-2; D may be TRBD1 (5 bases). V lost 3 bases to trimming and J lost 5 bases, with 20 bases between them. Germline CDR1 SGDLS, CDR2 YYNGEE. This CDR3 contains 17 residues. The CDR3 DNA sequence: TGTGCCAGCAGCGGTGGGCAGGGCCCTAGGGAAACCGGGGAGCTGTTTTTT. The encoded protein is CASSGGQGPRETGELFF.

The chain is built from TRBV19 and TRBJ2-1; the D gene is possibly TRBD1 (6 bases). The CDR3 spans 15 residues. CDR1 is LNHDA and CDR2 is SQIVND in the germline V gene (reference sequence). The germline V and J ends were trimmed by 3 bases and 6 bases, with 15 bases remaining between them. CDR3 sequence (DNA): TGTGCCAGTAGTATGGCAGGAACGGACAGCAATGAGCAGTTCTTC. Translating gives CASSMAGTDSNEQFF.

The chain has TRBV5-6 and TRBJ2-3; D gene uncertain. The CDR3 has 16 amino acids. CDR1 is SGHDT and CDR2 is YYEEEE in the germline V gene. Trimming took 1 base from V and 0 from J, leaving 12 bases between them. CDR3 region: CASSLNGVLSTDTQYF. The CDR3 DNA is TGTGCCAGCAGCTTGAATGGTGTTTTGAGCACAGATACGCAGTATTTT.

The DNA for the CDR3 is TGTGCCAGCAGTCCGGACTCGGGGGCCCAGCATTTT. The encoded protein is CASSPDSGAQHF. This chain connects TRBV2 to TRBJ1-5; a possible D gene is TRBD1 (5 bases). The germline V gene encodes CDR1 SNHLY and CDR2 FYNNEI. The CDR3 consists of 12 residues. V lost 5 bases, J lost 11 bases, and 13 bases lay in between.

The gene calls are TRBV5-6 and TRBJ2-7; 8 bases map to TRBD2. This CDR3 is built from 16 residues. Trimming took 1 base from V and 3 from J; bases not matched to a gene: 9. Germline values: CDR1 SGHDT, CDR2 YYEEEE. This CDR3 is CASSLMGRGANYEQYF. DNA of the CDR3: TGTGCCAGCAGCTTGATGGGGCGGGGGGCAAACTACGAGCAGTACTTC.

The chain recombines TRBV7-2 with TRBJ2-5, with 9 bases fitting TRBD1. The V and J ends lost 4 bases and 3 bases, in that order; junction bases with no gene match: 9. Germline CDR1 is SGHTA and CDR2 is FQGNSA. This CDR3 has 16 amino acids. In DNA form, the CDR3 reads TGTGCCAGCAGCTGGGACAGGGCTCGAATCAAAGAGACCCAGTACTTC. Amino acid sequence: CASSWDRARIKETQYF.

The chain has TRBV5-6 and TRBJ1-3; D is possibly TRBD1 (6 bases). Germline V CDR1 and CDR2: SGHDT, YYEEEE. This CDR3 comprises 17 residues. Trimming left V 3 bases short and J 2 bases short, with 18 bases between. CDR3 in DNA: TGTGCCAGCAGCTCAACCACAGGGCCGCACCCTGGAAACACCATATATTTT. As protein: CASSSTTGPHPGNTIYF.

Concerning this clone: The DNA is left out, because the CDR3 cannot be placed on it with certainty; the CDR3 is given as TCRdb lists it. The CDR3 sequence is CSVDFGNEKLFF. The chain carries TRBV29-1 and TRBJ1-4. Germline CDR1 SQVTM, CDR2 ANQGSEA. 12 amino acids form the CDR3, both terminal residues included.

CDR3 DNA: TGTGCCAGTAGTATTAGAGGGACTAGCGGGAGCGGGGCTCACGAGCAGTACTTC. Its translation is CASSIRGTSGSGAHEQYF. The chain has TRBV19 and TRBJ2-7; 14 positions match TRBD2. Germline CDR1 reads LNHDA; CDR2 reads SQIVND (reference sequence). V shed 3 bases, J shed 5 bases, and the junction held 12 bases outside the gene matches. The CDR3 sequence is 18 residues long.

The CDR3 region is CASSLTMGGNQPQHF. DNA for the CDR3: TGTGCCAGCAGCTTAACCATGGGTGGCAATCAGCCCCAGCATTTT. This chain links TRBV7-2 with TRBJ1-5; D remains unclear. V shed 2 bases and J shed 2 bases, with 10 bases lying between them. The CDR3 loop spans 15 amino acids. CDR1 and CDR2 from the germline V gene are SGHTA and FQGNSA.

The V and J genes are TRBV19 and TRBJ2-7, with 9 bases lining up with TRBD2. The germline CDR1 and CDR2 sequences are LNHDA and SQIVND (reference sequence). J was trimmed by 6 bases and V by 3 bases; bases with no gene match: 6. This CDR3 contains 14 residues. The CDR3 DNA sequence: TGTGCCAGTAGTATGTTAGCGGGAGTCTCCGAGCAGTACTTC. Residues: CASSMLAGVSEQYF. Full variable domain (remainder filled in from reference TRBV19 and TRBJ2-7): DGGITQSPKYLFRKEGQNVTLSCEQNLNHDAMYWYRQDPGQGLRLIYYSQIVNDFQKGDIAEGYSVSREKKESFPLTVTSAQKNPTAFYLCASSMLAGVSEQYFGPGTRLTVT.

The V gene is TRBV28, the J gene TRBJ1-1; TRBD1 matches at 12 bases. The J segment lost 11 bases and the V segment lost 6 bases, leaving 13 bases of the junction unmatched. Germline V gives CDR1 MDHEN, CDR2 SYDVKM. This CDR3 region has 15 residues. The CDR3 nucleotides are TGTGCCAGCAGGACGAGCGGGACAGGGGGCATTCCGGCTTTCTTT. Translation: CASRTSGTGGIPAFF.

The rearrangement joins TRBV6-6 to TRBJ1-6; D gene unclear. CDR3 length: 12 residues. Germline V gene lookup returns CDR1 MNHNY and CDR2 SVGAGI (reference sequence). Trimming pared 5 bases from V and 10 bases from J, leaving 9 bases between. The CDR3: CASSPGESPLHF. The CDR3 DNA reads as TGTGCCAGCAGTCCCGGGGAGTCACCCCTCCACTTT.

The chain joins TRBV5-4 to TRBJ2-3; D is possibly TRBD2 (6 bases). This CDR3 region has 14 residues. Trimming stripped 4 bases from V and 4 bases from J, with 13 bases between. Germline loops: CDR1 SGHNT, CDR2 YYREEE (reference sequence). CDR3 loop: CASSPSGGPDTQYF. The CDR3 nucleotides are TGTGCCAGCAGCCCCTCCGGGGGACCAGATACGCAGTATTTT.